This entry lists 12 T cell receptor beta chains sequenced from one sample in a study of radiotherapy plus CTLA-4 blockade in lung cancer. TCRdb keeps only in-frame clones here, not all; method: immunoSEQ multiplex PCR. The sample holds tens of thousands of clones, less than 85% seen once. The sequencing here drew on peripheral blood, taken from a patient treated with radiotherapy plus ipilimumab. The receptors shown here come from a human donor with non-small cell lung cancer who had a complete response to radiotherapy plus ipilimumab.

This clone was seen once. V gene TRBV18 combines with J gene TRBJ2-3; no clear D. Germline assignment: CDR1 KGHSH and CDR2 LQKENI. CDR3 length: 13 residues. Trimming cost V 3 bases and J 0 bases, with 4 bases left between them. CDR3 protein: CASSPPSTDTQYF. The CDR3 DNA follows: TGTGCCAGCTCACCCCCTAGCACAGATACGCAGTATTTT.

The J gene is TRBJ2-3, the V gene TRBV7-2, with 8 nucleotides matching TRBD1. The CDR3 contains 16 residues. Germline assignment: CDR1 SGHTA and CDR2 FQGNSA. J was trimmed by 11 bases and V by 5 bases; bases with no gene match: 18. This CDR3 is CASSTATGQGGGLQYF. The CDR3 bases are TGTGCCAGCAGCACAGCTACCGGACAGGGTGGGGGGTTGCAGTATTTT.

This chain links TRBV5-8 with TRBJ2-3, with a possible D match to TRBD2 (6 bases). Deletions cut 2 bases from V and 2 bases from J, with 15 bases between. The CDR3 has 16 amino acids. Germline loops: CDR1 SGHTS, CDR2 YDEGEE. The chain's CDR3 is CASSFVRGTSTDTQYF. CDR3 nucleotide sequence: TGTGCCAGCAGCTTCGTCCGGGGGACCTCCACAGATACGCAGTATTTT.

The CDR3: CASSIDGTGRQPQHF. The DNA of the CDR3 is TGTGCCAGTAGTATAGACGGGACAGGCAGACAGCCCCAGCATTTT. The rearrangement links TRBV19 to TRBJ1-5; 8 positions match TRBD1. The CDR3 has 15 residues. CDR1 LNHDA and CDR2 SQIVND come from the germline V gene (reference sequence). Germline trimming cut 0 bases from V and 7 bases from J; bases unmatched to any gene: 5.

This chain links TRBV6-6 with TRBJ2-7; TRBD2 might be the D (6 bases). Trimming took off 10 bases at V and 0 bases at J, with 13 bases between the two ends. The CDR3 totals 13 residues. Per the germline V gene, CDR1 is MNHNY and CDR2 is SVGAGI (reference sequence). Written as DNA, the CDR3 is TGTGCCACCTTAGCGGAGAGCTCCTACGAGCAGTACTTC. It encodes CATLAESSYEQYF.

The count of this clone is one. J is TRBJ2-3 and V is TRBV7-9; 10 bases align to TRBD2. The CDR3 has 15 amino acids. With V trimmed by 5 bases and J by 5 bases, 7 bases remained unmatched. Germline V gene sequence: CDR1 SEHNR, CDR2 FQNEAQ (reference sequence). In DNA form, the CDR3 reads TGTGCCAGCAGCCAAGCGGGGGGGAGTCGAGATACGCAGTATTTT. Its translation: CASSQAGGSRDTQYF.

This clone was observed a few times. The chain combines TRBV6-1 with TRBJ2-1; 9 bases map to TRBD1. Looked up from germline, CDR1 is MNHNS and CDR2 is SASEGT. The V and J ends lost 4 bases and 4 bases, in that order; junction bases with no gene match: 2. The CDR3 length is 14 residues. The CDR3 loop reads CASSGDREYNEQFF. The CDR3 DNA is TGTGCCAGCAGTGGGGACAGGGAATACAATGAGCAGTTCTTC.

This clone was detected only once. The chain is built from TRBV28 and TRBJ2-6; tentative D call: TRBD2 (5 bases). CDR1 and CDR2 from the germline V gene are MDHEN and SYDVKM. The CDR3 sequence is 18 residues long. V lost 6 bases to trimming and J lost 2 bases, with 20 bases between them. CDR3 protein: CASRVGGVRRTGANVLTF. CDR3 sequence (DNA): TGTGCCAGCAGGGTAGGAGGAGTTAGGAGGACTGGGGCCAACGTCCTGACTTTC.

The chain uses TRBV28 and TRBJ1-2; the D is unclear. Germline V gives CDR1 MDHEN, CDR2 SYDVKM. The germline V and J ends were trimmed by 9 bases and 4 bases, with 18 bases remaining between them. The CDR3 loop spans 14 amino acids. CDR3 bases: TGTGCCAGTTGGGCCAAAACGCAAGGCTATGGCTACACCTTC. Protein product: CASWAKTQGYGYTF.

V and J are TRBV11-2 and TRBJ1-1, with unresolved D. V dropped 1 base and J dropped 4 bases, with 13 bases sitting between them. The CDR3 is 15 residues long. Per the germline V gene, CDR1 is SGHAT and CDR2 is FQNNGV. CDR3 DNA sequence: TGTGCCAGCAGCTTAGGGTCGGGGATCAGCACTGAAGCTTTCTTT. This translates into CASSLGSGISTEAFF.

The J gene is TRBJ2-5, the V gene TRBV28, with a possible D match to TRBD1 (6 bases). This CDR3 contains 15 residues. Trimming stripped 4 bases from V and 7 bases from J, with 19 bases between. Germline CDR1 reads MDHEN; CDR2 reads SYDVKM. DNA of the CDR3: TGTGCCAGCAGTTACTCCCAGGGGCTAAGAGTGACCCAGTACTTC. This translates into CASSYSQGLRVTQYF.

V usage is TRBV5-1 and J usage is TRBJ2-4; 7 nucleotides align to TRBD2. CDR3 size: 16 residues. The trim removed 0 bases at V and 10 bases at J, leaving 13 bases unmatched. CDR1 and CDR2 (germline): SGHRS, YFSETQ. This CDR3 reads CASSLGELALKGIQYF. In DNA form, the CDR3 reads TGCGCCAGCAGCTTGGGGGAACTAGCGCTAAAAGGGATTCAGTACTTC.